This entry concerns a single T cell receptor beta chain. Antigen specificity is unknown. cDNA prepared by RNA extraction and subsequent reverse transcription served as the template for sequencing. TCRdb keeps only in-frame clones here, not all; method: immunoSEQ multiplex PCR. Of over 120,000 clones listed, about three fifths are singletons. The sample is drawn from a study of CD8+ T cells in alopecia areata. Study-level information: People stayed on tofacitinib for 6 to 18 months, then stopped the drug for 6 months.

Study-wide findings and caveats: Lesional scalp, notably in alopecia totalis/universalis, had clonality above that of normal scalp. Relative to mice, TCR sharing across patients was less clear, a difference possibly HLA-related.

Per germline, CDR1 SGHNT and CDR2 YYREEE (reference sequence). This CDR3 is built from 15 residues. V lost 0 bases to trimming and J lost 2 bases, with 8 bases between them. The J gene is TRBJ2-2, the V gene TRBV5-4, with D perhaps TRBD1 (6 bases). Material: CD4+ T cells sorted from blood, obtained at week 0. This receptor was taken from a human donor with alopecia areata. This chain's CDR3 is CASSLGQVNTGELFF. The CDR3 coding sequence is TGTGCCAGCAGCTTGGGACAGGTTAACACCGGGGAGCTGTTTTTT.